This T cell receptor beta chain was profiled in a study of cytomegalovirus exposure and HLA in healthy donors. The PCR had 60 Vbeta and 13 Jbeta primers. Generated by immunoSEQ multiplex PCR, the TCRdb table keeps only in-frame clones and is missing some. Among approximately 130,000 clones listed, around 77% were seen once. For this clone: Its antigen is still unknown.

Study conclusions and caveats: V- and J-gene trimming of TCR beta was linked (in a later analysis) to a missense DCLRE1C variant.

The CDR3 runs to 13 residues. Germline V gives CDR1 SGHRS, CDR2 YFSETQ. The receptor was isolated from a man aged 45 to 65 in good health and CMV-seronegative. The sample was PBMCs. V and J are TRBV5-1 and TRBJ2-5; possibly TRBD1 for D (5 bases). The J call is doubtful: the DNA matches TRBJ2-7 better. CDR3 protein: CASSLAGSYEQYF. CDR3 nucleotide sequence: TGCGCCAGCAGCTTGGCAGGGTCATACGAGCAGTACTTC.